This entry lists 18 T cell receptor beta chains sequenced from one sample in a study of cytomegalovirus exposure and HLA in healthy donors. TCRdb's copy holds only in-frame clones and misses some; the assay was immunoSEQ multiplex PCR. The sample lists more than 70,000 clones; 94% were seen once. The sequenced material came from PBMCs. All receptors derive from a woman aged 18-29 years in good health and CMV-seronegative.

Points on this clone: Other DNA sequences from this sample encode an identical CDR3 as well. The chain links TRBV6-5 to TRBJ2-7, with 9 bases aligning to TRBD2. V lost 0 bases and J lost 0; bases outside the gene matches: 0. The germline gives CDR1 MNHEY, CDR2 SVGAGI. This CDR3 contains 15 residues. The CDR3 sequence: CASSYSSGSSYEQYF. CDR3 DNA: TGTGCCAGCAGTTACTCTAGCGGGAGCTCCTACGAGCAGTACTTC.

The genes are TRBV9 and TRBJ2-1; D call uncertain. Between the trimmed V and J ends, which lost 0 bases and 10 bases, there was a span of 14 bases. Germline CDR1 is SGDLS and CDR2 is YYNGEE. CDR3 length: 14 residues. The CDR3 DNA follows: TGTGCCAGCAGCGTAGCTGATAATCCGCGGGAGCAGTTCTTC. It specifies CASSVADNPREQFF.

The CDR3 DNA is TGTGCCAGCAGTCCGCAGGGACAGGGGGCGCGAAATGGCTACACCTTC. Protein product: CASSPQGQGARNGYTF. The J gene is TRBJ1-2, the V gene TRBV28, with 12 bases aligning to TRBD1. CDR3 size: 16 residues. The V segment lost 5 bases and the J segment 6 bases; nucleotides outside the gene matches: 10. Germline V gene data show CDR1 as MDHEN and CDR2 as SYDVKM.

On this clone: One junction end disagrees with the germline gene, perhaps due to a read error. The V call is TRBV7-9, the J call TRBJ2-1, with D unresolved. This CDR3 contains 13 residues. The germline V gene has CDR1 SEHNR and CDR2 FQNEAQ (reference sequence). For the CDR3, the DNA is TGTGCCAGCAGCTTACTCTCCGACAATGAGCAGTTCTTC. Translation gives CASSLLSDNEQFF.

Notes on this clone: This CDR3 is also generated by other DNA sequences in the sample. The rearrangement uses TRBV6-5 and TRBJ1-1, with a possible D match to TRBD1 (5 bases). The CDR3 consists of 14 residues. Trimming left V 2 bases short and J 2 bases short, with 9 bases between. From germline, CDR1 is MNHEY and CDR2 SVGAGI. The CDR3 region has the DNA TGTGCCAGCAGTTACGGGGGGTCAAACACTGAAGCTTTCTTT. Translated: CASSYGGSNTEAFF.

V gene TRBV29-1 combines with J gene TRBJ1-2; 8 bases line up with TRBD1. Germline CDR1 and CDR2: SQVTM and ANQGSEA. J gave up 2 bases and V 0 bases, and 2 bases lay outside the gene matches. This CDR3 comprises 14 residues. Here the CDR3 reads CSVEDGDRNYGYTF. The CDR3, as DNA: TGCAGCGTTGAAGATGGGGACAGGAACTATGGCTACACCTTC.

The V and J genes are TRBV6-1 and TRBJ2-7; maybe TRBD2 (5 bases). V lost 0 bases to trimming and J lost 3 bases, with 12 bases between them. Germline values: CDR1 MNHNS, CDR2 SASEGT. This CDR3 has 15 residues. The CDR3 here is CASSEATGYLYEQYF. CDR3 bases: TGTGCCAGCAGTGAAGCTACGGGATACCTCTACGAGCAGTACTTC.

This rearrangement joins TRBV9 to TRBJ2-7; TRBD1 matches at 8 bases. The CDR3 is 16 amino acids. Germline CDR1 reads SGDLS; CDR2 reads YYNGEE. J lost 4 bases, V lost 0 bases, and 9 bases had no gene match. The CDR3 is CASSVVDTGGIYEQYF. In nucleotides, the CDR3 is TGTGCCAGCAGCGTAGTAGACACAGGGGGGATATACGAGCAGTACTTC.

The CDR3 region is CATSGESLVMEQYF. The CDR3 DNA is TGTGCCACCAGCGGGGAAAGCCTTGTAATGGAGCAGTACTTC. This chain joins TRBV19 and TRBJ2-7; TRBD2 agrees at 7 bases. CDR1 and CDR2 (germline): LNHDA, SQIVND (reference sequence). The CDR3 totals 14 residues. The V segment lost 10 bases and the J segment 7 bases; nucleotides outside the gene matches: 16.

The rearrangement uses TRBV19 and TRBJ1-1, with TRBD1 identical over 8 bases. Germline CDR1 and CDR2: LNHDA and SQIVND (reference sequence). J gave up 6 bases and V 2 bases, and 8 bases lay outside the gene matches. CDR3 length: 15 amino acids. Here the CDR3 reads CASSIFSDRVPEAFF. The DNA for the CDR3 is TGTGCCAGTAGTATATTTTCGGACAGGGTCCCTGAAGCTTTCTTT.

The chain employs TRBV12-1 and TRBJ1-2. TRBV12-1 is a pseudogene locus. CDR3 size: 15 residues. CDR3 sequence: CASSNAHPANYGYTF. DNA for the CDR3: TGTGCCAGCAGTAATGCCCATCCGGCTAACTATGGCTACACCTTC.

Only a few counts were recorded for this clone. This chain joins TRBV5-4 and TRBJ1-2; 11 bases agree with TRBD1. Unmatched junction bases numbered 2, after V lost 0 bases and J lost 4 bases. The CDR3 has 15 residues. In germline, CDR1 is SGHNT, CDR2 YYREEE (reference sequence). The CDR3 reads CASSLEGTGGYGYTF. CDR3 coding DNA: TGTGCCAGCAGCTTGGAGGGGACAGGGGGCTATGGCTACACCTTC.

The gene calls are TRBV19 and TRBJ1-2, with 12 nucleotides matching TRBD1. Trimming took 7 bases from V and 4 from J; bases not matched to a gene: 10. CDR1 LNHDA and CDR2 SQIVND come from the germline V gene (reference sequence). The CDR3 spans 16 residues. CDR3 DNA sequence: TGTGCCAGTATCGGGACAGGGGGCGCGAATGGCTATGGCTACACCTTC. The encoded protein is CASIGTGGANGYGYTF.

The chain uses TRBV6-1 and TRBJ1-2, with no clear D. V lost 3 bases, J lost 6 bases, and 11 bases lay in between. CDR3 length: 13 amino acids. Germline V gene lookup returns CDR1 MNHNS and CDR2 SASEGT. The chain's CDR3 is CASSDKEADGYTF. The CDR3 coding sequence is TGTGCCAGCAGTGATAAGGAGGCGGATGGCTACACCTTC.

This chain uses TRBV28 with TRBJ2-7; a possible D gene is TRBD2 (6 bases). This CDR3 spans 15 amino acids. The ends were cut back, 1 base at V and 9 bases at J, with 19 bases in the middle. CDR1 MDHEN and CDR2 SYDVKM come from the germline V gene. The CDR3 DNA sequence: TGTGCCAGCAGTTTATCCAGCGGGTCGGGCAGCCCGCAGTACTTC. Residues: CASSLSSGSGSPQYF. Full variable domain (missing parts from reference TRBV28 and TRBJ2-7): DVKVTQSSRYLVKRTGEKVFLECVQDMDHENMFWYRQDPGLGLRLIYFSYDVKMKEKGDIPEGYSVSREKKERFSLILESASTNQTSMYLCASSLSSGSGSPQYFGPGTRLTVT.

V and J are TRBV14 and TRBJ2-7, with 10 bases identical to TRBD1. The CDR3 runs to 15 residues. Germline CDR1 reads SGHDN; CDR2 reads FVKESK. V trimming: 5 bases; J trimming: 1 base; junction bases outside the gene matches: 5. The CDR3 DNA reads TGTGCCAGCAGCACCCGGACAGGGGGTTCCTACGAGCAGTACTTC. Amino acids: CASSTRTGGSYEQYF.

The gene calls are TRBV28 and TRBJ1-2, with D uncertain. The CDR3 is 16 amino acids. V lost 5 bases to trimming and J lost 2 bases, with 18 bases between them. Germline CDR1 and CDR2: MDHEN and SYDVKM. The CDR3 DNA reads TGTGCCAGCAGTCCCCTATCACAGCCGGGGAACTATGGCTACACCTTC. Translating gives CASSPLSQPGNYGYTF.

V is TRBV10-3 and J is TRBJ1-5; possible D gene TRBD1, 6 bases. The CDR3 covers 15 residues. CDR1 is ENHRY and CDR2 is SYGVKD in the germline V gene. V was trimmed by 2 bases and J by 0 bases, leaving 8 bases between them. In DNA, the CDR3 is TGTGCCATCAGTGAGACAGGGTATAGCAATCAGCCCCAGCATTTT. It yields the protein CAISETGYSNQPQHF.